These 5 T cell receptor beta chains were all obtained from the same sample, sequenced in a study of CD8 T cells in Susac syndrome. Random-hexamer reverse transcription was applied to roughly 0.5 to 1 ug RNA. TCRdb called the immunoSEQ multiplex PCR reads again in MiXCR, with one record for every CDR3 protein. The top ten clones hold about 0.08% of a sample with about 150,000 distinct CDR3 sequences, nearly 97% of them seen once. The sequencing input was CD4+ T cells from PBMCs. The receptors derive from a human donor with Susac syndrome.

In nucleotides, the CDR3 is TGTGCCAGCAGACCCCCGGCCCGTAACACTGAAGCTTTCTTT. It is translated as CASRPPARNTEAFF. J is TRBJ1-1 and V is TRBV28; D is uncertain. Trimming took 6 bases from V and 2 from J, leaving 13 bases between them. CDR1 is MDHEN, CDR2 SYDVKM, per germline. There are 14 residues in the CDR3. Full variable domain (missing parts from reference TRBV28 and TRBJ1-1): DVKVTQSSRYLVKRTGEKVFLECVQDMDHENMFWYRQDPGLGLRLIYFSYDVKMKEKGDIPEGYSVSREKKERFSLILESASTNQTSMYLCASRPPARNTEAFFGQGTRLTVV.

This clonotype was seen a single time. This chain joins TRBV4-1 and TRBJ2-1; 9 nucleotides align to TRBD1. CDR1 and CDR2 from the germline V gene are MGHRA and YSYEKL. The CDR3 sequence is 15 residues long. The ends lost 0 bases at V and 9 bases at J; junction bases unmatched: 6. For the CDR3, the DNA is TGCGCCAGCAGCCAAGATCTACAGGGGGCGGGTGAGCAGTTCTTC. This gives the protein CASSQDLQGAGEQFF.

This clonotype was seen once. This rearrangement joins TRBV7-8 to TRBJ1-5, with no clear D. V lost 0 bases, J lost 1 base, and 7 bases lay in between. Per germline, CDR1 SGHVS and CDR2 FQNEAQ. The CDR3 loop spans 15 amino acids. CDR3 in DNA: TGTGCCAGCAGCTTAGCGTGGATGAGCAATCAGCCCCAGCATTTT. Translated, it gives CASSLAWMSNQPQHF.

The rearrangement joins TRBV20-1 to TRBJ2-3, with a possible D match to TRBD2 (5 bases). V was clipped by 7 bases and J by 2 bases, with 10 bases between them. Germline-derived CDR1 and CDR2 are DFQATT and SNEGSKA (reference sequence). The CDR3 runs 12 residues. CDR3 in DNA: TGCAGTGTCTCGGACTTCACAGATACGCAGTATTTT. Translating gives CSVSDFTDTQYF.

The sample holds one count of this clonotype. The chain carries TRBV29-1 and TRBJ2-5; 8 bases are shared with TRBD1. Germline CDR1 and CDR2: SQVTM and ANQGSEA. The V segment lost 8 bases and the J segment 2 bases; nucleotides outside the gene matches: 7. The CDR3 spans 13 residues. As DNA, the CDR3 is TGCAGCTCCACAGGGGGTGGGCAAGAGACCCAGTACTTC. Amino acids: CSSTGGGQETQYF.